Listed below are T cell receptor beta chains from one sample, sequenced in a study of blood T cell repertoires in COVID-19. Generated by immunoSEQ multiplex PCR, the TCRdb table keeps only in-frame clones and is missing some. The repertoire includes a few hundred thousand clones, 90% of them detected once, and about 4.5% sits in the top ten. The sequencing sample was made of PBMCs or T cells enriched from blood (not recorded which). These receptor sequences come from a woman between 18 and 29 years old with acute COVID-19. Each CDR3 is given with its conserved first and last residue. D genes are given only for firm matches.

>TRBD1|TRBV18
CASSTGTANLNTEAFF
>NA|TRBV6-6
CASSSQGNYGYTF
>NA|TRBV5-6
CSTALGAANYGYTF
>NA|TRBV3-1/TRBV3-2
CASSQMATLHEAFF
>TRBD1|TRBV6-1
CASSDFGQVGYTF
>NA|TRBV27
CASSFVASTEAFF
>TRBD1|TRBV7-9
CASSPPDRDYEQYF
>TRBD2|TRBV19
CASSIVRTSGRALDEQFF
>NA|TRBV5-1
CASSFDKPTDTQYF
>TRBD1|TRBV24-1
CATSGRGANTEAFF
>NA|TRBV28
CASSWEWGGAVHTEAFF
>NA|TRBV7-3
CASSRSGGSPKEQYF
>TRBD2|TRBV5-1
CASKTGEGVDTQYF
>NA|TRBV6-1
CASSEEGFRVPYEQYF
>NA|TRBV11-3
CASSPRIRAGSGNTIYF
>NA|TRBV19
CASSTRGDINYGYTF
>NA|TRBV7-6
CASSLGSGDSNQPQHF
>NA|TRBV6-5
CASQMGGPDTQYF